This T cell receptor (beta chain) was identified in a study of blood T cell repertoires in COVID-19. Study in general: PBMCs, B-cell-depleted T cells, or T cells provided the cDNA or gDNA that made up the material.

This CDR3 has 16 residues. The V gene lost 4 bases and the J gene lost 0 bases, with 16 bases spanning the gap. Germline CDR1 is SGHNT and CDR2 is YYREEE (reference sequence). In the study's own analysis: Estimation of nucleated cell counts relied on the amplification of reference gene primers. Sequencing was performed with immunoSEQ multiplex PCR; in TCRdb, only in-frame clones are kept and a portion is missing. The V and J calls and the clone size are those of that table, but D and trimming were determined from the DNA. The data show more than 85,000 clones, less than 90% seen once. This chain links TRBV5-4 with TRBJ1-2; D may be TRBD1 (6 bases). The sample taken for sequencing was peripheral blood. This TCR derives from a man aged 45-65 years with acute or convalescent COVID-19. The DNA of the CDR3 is TGTGCCAGCAGCCCCAGGGACATCGTTACTAACTATGGCTACACCTTC. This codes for CASSPRDIVTNYGYTF. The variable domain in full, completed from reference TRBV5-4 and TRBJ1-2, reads ETGVTQSPTHLIKTRGQQVTLRCSSQSGHNTVSWYQQALGQGPQFIFQYYREEENGRGNFPPRFSGLQFPNYSSELNVNALELDDSALYLCASSPRDIVTNYGYTFGSGTRLTVV.